This section outlines one TCR beta chain sequence together with its context. The data were obtained in a study of blood T cell repertoires in COVID-19. From germline, CDR1 is SGHRS and CDR2 YFSETQ. V lost 4 bases to trimming and J lost 7 bases; unmatched junction nucleotides: 13. This CDR3 has 15 residues. The table came from immunoSEQ multiplex PCR; TCRdb's copy has only in-frame clones and leaves some out. The sample consists of 380,000 or so clones, approximately 86% of them appearing once. The sequencing input was PBMCs or T cells enriched from blood (not recorded which). V usage is TRBV5-1 and J usage is TRBJ2-5; 7 bases line up with TRBD2. This receptor was taken from a woman between 40 and 50 years old with acute COVID-19. CDR3 amino acids: CASSPGFGLDGTQYF. DNA of the CDR3: TGCGCCAGCAGCCCGGGGTTCGGACTAGACGGGACCCAGTACTTC.